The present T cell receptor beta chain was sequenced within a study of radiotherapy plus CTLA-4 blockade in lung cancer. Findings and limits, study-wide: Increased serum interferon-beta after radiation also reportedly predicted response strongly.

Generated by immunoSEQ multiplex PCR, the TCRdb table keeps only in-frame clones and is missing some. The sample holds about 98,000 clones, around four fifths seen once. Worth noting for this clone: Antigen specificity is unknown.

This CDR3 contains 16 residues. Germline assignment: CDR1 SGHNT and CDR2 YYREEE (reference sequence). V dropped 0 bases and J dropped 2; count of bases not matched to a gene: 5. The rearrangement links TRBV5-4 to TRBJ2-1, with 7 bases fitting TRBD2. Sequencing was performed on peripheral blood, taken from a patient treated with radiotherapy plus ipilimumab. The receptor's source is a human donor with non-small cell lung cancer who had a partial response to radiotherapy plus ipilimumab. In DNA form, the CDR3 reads TGTGCCAGCAGCTTGGGAGGGAGGGCCCCCTACAATGAGCAGTTCTTC. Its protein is CASSLGGRAPYNEQFF.